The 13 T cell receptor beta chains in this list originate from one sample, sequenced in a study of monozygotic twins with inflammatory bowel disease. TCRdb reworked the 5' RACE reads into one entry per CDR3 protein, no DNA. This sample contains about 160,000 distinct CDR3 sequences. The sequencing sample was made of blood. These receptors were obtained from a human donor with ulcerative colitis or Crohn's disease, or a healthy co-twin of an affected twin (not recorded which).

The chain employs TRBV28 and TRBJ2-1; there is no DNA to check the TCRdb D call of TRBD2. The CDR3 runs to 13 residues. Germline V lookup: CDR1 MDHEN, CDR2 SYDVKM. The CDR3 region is CASSTLSRNEQFF.

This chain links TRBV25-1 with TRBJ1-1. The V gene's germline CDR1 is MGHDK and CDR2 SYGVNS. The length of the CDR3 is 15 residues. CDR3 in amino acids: CASSVSGSLNTEAFF.

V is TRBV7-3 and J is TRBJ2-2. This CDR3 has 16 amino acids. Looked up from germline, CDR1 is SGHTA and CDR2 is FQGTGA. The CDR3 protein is CASSPGSWANTGELFF.

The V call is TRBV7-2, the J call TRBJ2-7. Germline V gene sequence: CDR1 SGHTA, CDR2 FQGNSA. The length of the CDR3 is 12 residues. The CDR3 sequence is CASSFMAKEQYF.

The CDR3: CAWSPPGQGDEKLFF. The V gene is TRBV30, the J gene TRBJ1-4; without DNA, the TCRdb call of TRBD1 cannot be checked. Germline V gene data show CDR1 as GTSNPN and CDR2 as SVGIG (reference sequence). This CDR3 is 15 amino acids long. The entire variable domain, with the rest obtained from reference TRBV30 and TRBJ1-4, is as follows: SQTIHQWPATLVQPVGSPLSLECTVEGTSNPNLYWYRQAAGRGLQLLFYSVGIGQISSEVPQNLSASRPQDRQFILSSKKLLLSDSGFYLCAWSPPGQGDEKLFFGSGTQLSVL.

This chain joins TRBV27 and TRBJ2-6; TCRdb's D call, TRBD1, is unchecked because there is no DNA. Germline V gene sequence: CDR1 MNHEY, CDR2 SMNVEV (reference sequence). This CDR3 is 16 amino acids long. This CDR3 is CASTTGTGSGANVLTF.

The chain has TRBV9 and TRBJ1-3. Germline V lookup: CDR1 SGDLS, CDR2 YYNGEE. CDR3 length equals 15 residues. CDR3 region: CASSIGGHSGNTIYF.

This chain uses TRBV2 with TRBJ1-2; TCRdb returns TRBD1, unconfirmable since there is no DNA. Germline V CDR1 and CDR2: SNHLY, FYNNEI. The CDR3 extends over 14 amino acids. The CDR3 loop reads CASSALGTNYGYTF.

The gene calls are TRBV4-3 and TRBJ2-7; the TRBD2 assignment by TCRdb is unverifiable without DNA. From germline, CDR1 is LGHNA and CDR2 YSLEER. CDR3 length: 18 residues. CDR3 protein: CASSQVASGRAGFYEQYF.

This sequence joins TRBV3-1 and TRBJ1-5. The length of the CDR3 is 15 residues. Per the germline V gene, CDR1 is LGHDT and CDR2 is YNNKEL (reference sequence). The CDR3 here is CASSQEGGSNQPQHF.

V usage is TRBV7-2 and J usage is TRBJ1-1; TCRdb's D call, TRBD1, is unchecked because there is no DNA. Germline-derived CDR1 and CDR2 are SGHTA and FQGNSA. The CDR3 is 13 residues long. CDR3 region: CASIIQGYTEAFF.

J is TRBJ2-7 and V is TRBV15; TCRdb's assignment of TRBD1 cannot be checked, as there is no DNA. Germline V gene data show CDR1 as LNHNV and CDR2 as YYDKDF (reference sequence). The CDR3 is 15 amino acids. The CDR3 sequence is CATSREDKTTYEQYF.

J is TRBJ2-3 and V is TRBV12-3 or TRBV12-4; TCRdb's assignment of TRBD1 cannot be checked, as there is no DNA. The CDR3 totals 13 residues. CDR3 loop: CASSPFRADTQYF.